What follows is one T cell receptor (beta chain) and its context. Its antigen is as yet unknown. Sequencing was performed with immunoSEQ multiplex PCR; in TCRdb, only in-frame clones are kept and a portion is missing. The table lists 45,000 to 60,000 clones, over 65% of them singletons, with approximately 3% in the top ten. Researchers isolated CD4+ T cells once roughly nine days of culture had elapsed. The authors exchanged half the medium for IL-2 medium on days 3 and 7. This sample was taken from a study of vaccination effects on CD4 cells after COVID-19. Study-wide context: Participants were vaccinated with two doses of either the BNT162b2 or mRNA-1273 vaccine. The researchers cultured fewer than 2.5 million PBMC per well with 7.5 to 10 IU/ml IL-2 and 8 to 10 ug/ml peptides. Study-level findings and limits: Infection- and vaccine-induced clones contracted markedly late after vaccination.

The germline CDR1 and CDR2 sequences are SGDLS and YYNGEE. This CDR3 is 14 amino acids long. The input for sequencing was CD4+ T cells from PBMCs cultured without peptide, taken before COVID-19 vaccination. This sequence was found in a human donor who received a COVID-19 vaccine. V is TRBV9 and J is TRBJ1-1, with TRBD1 identical over 11 bases. CDR3 bases: TGTGCGTCCTCCTCCGGGACAGGGGGCACTGAAGCTTTCTTT. Its translation: CASSSGTGGTEAFF.